This T cell receptor (beta chain) was sequenced in a study of cytomegalovirus exposure and HLA in healthy donors. CDR3 length: 12 residues. Germline V gene data show CDR1 as SGHAT and CDR2 as FQNNGV. Trimming removed 5 bases at V and 5 bases at J, with 10 bases between. Notes on the study in general: With further analysis later on, most CMV-associated TCR beta chains appeared HLA-restricted. Researchers had no immune exposure information except CMV serostatus available. Presence/absence comparisons presumed near-even sequencing depth among donors. Several of the most significant clusters appeared linked to common viral pathogens, based on a later analysis.

This clone showed up just once. The antigen is undetermined. It was with 60 Vbeta and 13 Jbeta primers that the PCR ran. The repertoire was sequenced with immunoSEQ multiplex PCR; TCRdb's copy has only in-frame clones and lacks some. This sample has about 160,000 clones, with more than 75% found just once. The sample comprised PBMCs. This rearrangement joins TRBV11-2 to TRBJ2-7; tentative D call: TRBD1 (6 bases). The TCR originated in a man younger than 30 in good health and CMV-seropositive. The CDR3 is CASSRWTDEQYF. The DNA for the CDR3 is TGTGCCAGCAGCCGCTGGACAGACGAGCAGTACTTC.